This T cell receptor (beta chain) was captured in a study of blood T cell repertoires in COVID-19. Study-wide background: Samples taken during acute and convalescent COVID-19 were collected in the United States, Italy and Spain. PBMCs, B-cell-depleted T cells, or T cells provided the cDNA or gDNA that made up the material.

V lost 4 bases to trimming and J lost 6 bases; unmatched junction nucleotides: 6. The length of the CDR3 is 13 residues. Germline CDR1 SQVTM, CDR2 ANQGSEA. Authors' data handling: Amplification of reference gene primers was used by the study to estimate nucleated cell counts. TCRdb's copy holds only in-frame clones and misses some; the assay was immunoSEQ multiplex PCR. From that table come the V and J calls and clone size; the DNA was used to work out D and trimming. The table records about 400,000 clones, about 87% of them present only once. The clonotype comes from a human donor in a cohort sampled during active COVID-19. The chain combines TRBV29-1 with TRBJ2-3; 8 positions agree with TRBD2. Sequenced material: peripheral blood. CDR3 sequence reads: CSVVIAGRDTQYF. The CDR3 DNA follows: TGCAGCGTTGTTATAGCGGGAAGGGATACGCAGTATTTT.